This passage covers 24 T cell receptor beta chains from one sample sequenced in a study of OX40 agonist ivuxolimab in advanced cancers. The protocol was immunoSEQ multiplex PCR, while the TCRdb copy is restricted to in-frame clones and leaves out a portion. The sample records about 82,000 clones, approximately 92% being singletons. This specimen consisted of CD4+ or CD8+ T cells sorted from blood, obtained in a trial of the OX40 agonist ivuxolimab. Receptor source: an adult with an advanced solid tumor such as melanoma, head and neck, liver or kidney cancer.

The V call is TRBV7-2, the J call TRBJ2-2; D remains ambiguous. Germline CDR1 reads SGHTA; CDR2 reads FQGNSA. Deletions cut 6 bases from V and 6 bases from J, with 14 bases between. The CDR3 loop spans 14 amino acids. Written as DNA, the CDR3 is TGTGCCAGCAGACGGATGGGCTCCGCCGGGGAGCTGTTTTTT. Its translation: CASRRMGSAGELFF. The full variable domain, rest sourced from reference TRBV7-2 and TRBJ2-2, is GAGVSQSPSNKVTEKGKDVELRCDPISGHTALYWYRQSLGQGLEFLIYFQGNSAPDKSGLPSDRFSAERTGGSVSTLTIQRTQQEDSAVYLCASRRMGSAGELFFGEGSRLTVL.

About this clone: At one of its ends the junction is not consistent with the germline gene, which may arise from a read error. The chain has TRBV6-5 and TRBJ2-1; TRBD2 agrees at 10 bases. The germline V gene has CDR1 MNHEY and CDR2 SVGAGI. The CDR3 runs 14 residues. The CDR3 DNA reads as TGTGCCGGCAATAGCGGGAGGTCCTACAATGGGCAGTTCTTC. Amino acid sequence: CAGNSGRSYNGQFF.

The V call is TRBV9, the J call TRBJ2-1, with 7 bases matching TRBD2. Germline-derived CDR1 and CDR2 are SGDLS and YYNGEE. This CDR3 has 15 amino acids. V was pared by 0 bases and J by 3 bases, with 3 bases of the junction left unmatched. The DNA of the CDR3 is TGTGCCAGCAGCGTAGCTAGCGGAGTCTACAATGAGCAGTTCTTC. This translates into CASSVASGVYNEQFF.

The chain recombines TRBV5-1 with TRBJ2-6; D remains ambiguous. The CDR3 covers 15 residues. The V and J ends lost 0 bases and 1 base respectively, with 5 bases between them. Germline loops: CDR1 SGHRS, CDR2 YFSETQ. The CDR3 sequence: CASSLDKSGANVLTF. CDR3 sequence (DNA): TGCGCCAGCAGCTTGGACAAGTCTGGGGCCAACGTCCTGACTTTC.

CDR3 sequence (DNA): TGTGCCATCAGTCGGGACAGGAGGGAAGAGACCCAGTACTTC. This encodes CAISRDRREETQYF. This chain joins TRBV10-3 and TRBJ2-5, with 8 nucleotides matching TRBD1. The J segment lost 3 bases and the V segment lost 5 bases, leaving 5 bases of the junction unmatched. The CDR3 is 14 amino acids. CDR1 is ENHRY and CDR2 is SYGVKD in the germline V gene.

The CDR3 coding sequence is TGTGCCAGCAGCAAACTGATGACGGACGGGGAGCTGTTTTTT. As protein: CASSKLMTDGELFF. V and J are TRBV7-9 and TRBJ2-2; D remains unclear. Germline V CDR1 and CDR2: SEHNR, FQNEAQ (reference sequence). V was shortened by 5 bases and J by 7 bases, with 14 bases between the two germline ends. The length of the CDR3 is 14 residues.

This chain links TRBV5-1 with TRBJ2-1, with 9 positions matching TRBD2. Per germline, CDR1 SGHRS and CDR2 YFSETQ. J was trimmed by 2 bases and V by 3 bases; bases with no gene match: 9. The CDR3 covers 17 residues. CDR3: CASSWVAGDLTYNEQFF. In DNA, the CDR3 is TGCGCCAGCAGCTGGGTAGCGGGAGACCTCACCTACAATGAGCAGTTCTTC.

This sequence joins TRBV7-9 and TRBJ1-6; a possible D gene is TRBD1 (5 bases). Trimming shortened V by 10 bases and J by 5 bases, and 18 bases separated the two germline ends. Germline V gene sequence: CDR1 SEHNR, CDR2 FQNEAQ (reference sequence). The CDR3 spans 15 residues. CDR3 in DNA: TGTGCCACCGGGGCCGTGGGGACTAATAATTCACCCCTCCACTTT. This sequence encodes CATGAVGTNNSPLHF.

The chain combines TRBV25-1 with TRBJ2-5, with 8 nucleotides matching TRBD2. CDR1 and CDR2 (germline): MGHDK, SYGVNS. This CDR3 region has 15 residues. V lost 6 bases to trimming and J lost 7 bases; unmatched junction nucleotides: 13. The chain's CDR3 is CASSPGGGQGGTQYF. The CDR3 nucleotides read TGTGCCAGCAGCCCCGGGGGGGGGCAAGGCGGGACCCAGTACTTC.

The genes are TRBV19 and TRBJ1-2; 9 bases agree with TRBD1. The CDR3 totals 14 residues. After removal of 5 bases from V and 9 bases from J, the junction contained 10 bases not matched to a gene. Germline values: CDR1 LNHDA, CDR2 SQIVND (reference sequence). This CDR3 reads CASSSPGTGKSYTF. The CDR3 nucleotides read TGTGCCAGTAGTTCCCCCGGGACAGGGAAAAGCTACACCTTC.

The rearrangement uses TRBV19 and TRBJ1-3; a weak D match, TRBD1 (5 bases). The CDR3 sequence is 14 residues long. V was trimmed by 7 bases and J by 0 bases, leaving 10 bases between them. Germline lookup yields CDR1 LNHDA and CDR2 SQIVND (reference sequence). CDR3 amino acids: CASIAGSSGNTIYF. CDR3 bases: TGTGCCAGTATTGCAGGGAGCTCTGGAAACACCATATATTTT.

This rearrangement joins TRBV6-5 to TRBJ2-2, with a possible D match to TRBD1 (6 bases). Trimming stripped 4 bases from V and 6 bases from J, with 9 bases between. There are 13 residues in the CDR3. Germline V gives CDR1 MNHEY, CDR2 SVGAGI. The chain's CDR3 is CASSFPGAGELFF. CDR3 bases: TGTGCCAGCAGTTTTCCAGGGGCCGGGGAGCTGTTTTTT.

The chain employs TRBV6-5 and TRBJ2-7, with 9 bases that match TRBD2. From germline, CDR1 is MNHEY and CDR2 SVGAGI. This CDR3 region has 14 residues. V shed 5 bases, J shed 4 bases, and the junction held 6 bases outside the gene matches. CDR3: CASSQREDGYEQYF. In DNA, the CDR3 is TGTGCCAGCAGTCAGCGGGAGGATGGTTACGAGCAGTACTTC.

The V call is TRBV5-1, the J call TRBJ2-3, with D perhaps TRBD1 (5 bases). Germline V gene data show CDR1 as SGHRS and CDR2 as YFSETQ. The CDR3 is 14 amino acids. Trimming left V 0 bases short and J 2 bases short, with 7 bases between. The CDR3 nucleotides read TGCGCCAGCAGCTTGGGGGGCTTCACAGATACGCAGTATTTT. Translation gives CASSLGGFTDTQYF.

The chain combines TRBV5-4 with TRBJ2-3; 8 bases are shared with TRBD1. The junction had 4 bases not matched to a gene; V was cut back by 5 bases and J by 2 bases. In germline, CDR1 is SGHNT, CDR2 YYREEE (reference sequence). The CDR3 totals 14 residues. The CDR3 sequence: CASSRDRYTDTQYF. In DNA form, the CDR3 reads TGTGCCAGCAGTCGGGACAGGTACACAGATACGCAGTATTTT.

The table lists this clone with a count of one. This rearrangement joins TRBV2 to TRBJ1-3; weak D call: TRBD1 (6 bases). The germline V gene encodes CDR1 SNHLY and CDR2 FYNNEI. The V and J ends lost 2 bases and 2 bases respectively, with 10 bases between them. The CDR3 is 15 residues long. CDR3 DNA sequence: TGTGCCAGCAGTGAACGGGGGGCGACTGGAAACACCATATATTTT. It is translated as CASSERGATGNTIYF. The variable domain in full, with the rest retrieved from reference TRBV2 and TRBJ1-3, is EPEVTQTPSHQVTQMGQEVILRCVPISNHLYFYWYRQILGQKVEFLVSFYNNEISEKSEIFDDQFSVERPDGSNFTLKIRSTKLEDSAMYFCASSERGATGNTIYFGEGSWLTVV.

CDR3: CASSDYSIGPDTQYF. CDR3 bases: TGTGCCAGCAGTGATTATAGCATAGGCCCAGATACGCAGTATTTT. The chain combines TRBV25-1 with TRBJ2-3; D unclear. V was clipped by 3 bases and J by 4 bases, with 14 bases between them. The V gene's germline CDR1 is MGHDK and CDR2 SYGVNS. There are 15 residues in the CDR3.

The V gene is TRBV27, the J gene TRBJ1-6, with TRBD1 matching over 7 bases. The CDR3 sequence is 16 residues long. The germline gives CDR1 MNHEY, CDR2 SMNVEV (reference sequence). J lost 7 bases, V lost 4 bases, and 10 bases had no gene match. As DNA, the CDR3 is TGTGCCAGCAGTTCCGCCCTCGACAGGGTGAATTCACCCCTCCACTTT. Its protein is CASSSALDRVNSPLHF.

The chain combines TRBV5-1 with TRBJ1-4; 7 positions match TRBD1. The CDR3 length is 13 residues. Trimming took 4 bases from V and 8 from J; bases not matched to a gene: 5. The germline gives CDR1 SGHRS, CDR2 YFSETQ. This chain's CDR3 is CASSRDSREKLFF. Here the CDR3 DNA reads TGCGCCAGCAGCCGGGACAGCCGGGAAAAACTGTTTTTT.

The genes are TRBV12-5 and TRBJ2-3; D is possibly TRBD2 (6 bases). Germline V gene data show CDR1 as LGHNT and CDR2 as FRNRAP. V shed 7 bases and J shed 2 bases, with 10 bases lying between them. The CDR3 contains 13 residues. CDR3 sequence (DNA): TGTGCTAGTGTTGGGGGGATCACAGATACGCAGTATTTT. Translating gives CASVGGITDTQYF. The whole variable domain, filled in from reference TRBV12-5 and TRBJ2-3, reads DARVTQTPRHKVTEMGQEVTMRCQPILGHNTVFWYRQTMMQGLELLAYFRNRAPLDDSGMPKDRFSAEMPDATLATLKIQPSEPRDSAVYFCASVGGITDTQYFGPGTRLTVL.

The V call is TRBV30, the J call TRBJ2-7; tentatively, D is TRBD1 or TRBD2 (5 bases each). V was pared by 3 bases and J by 3 bases, with 15 bases between. Germline V gene lookup returns CDR1 GTSNPN and CDR2 SVGIG (reference sequence). The CDR3 runs 14 residues. In DNA, the CDR3 is TGTGCCTGGAGCTGGGGGTCGGCTATCTACGAGCAGTACTTC. Protein product: CAWSWGSAIYEQYF. Combining the CDR3 with reference TRBV30 and TRBJ2-7 gives the whole variable domain SQTIHQWPATLVQPVGSPLSLECTVEGTSNPNLYWYRQAAGRGLQLLFYSVGIGQISSEVPQNLSASRPQDRQFILSSKKLLLSDSGFYLCAWSWGSAIYEQYFGPGTRLTVT.

The CDR3 region is CASSLGGSGNTIYF. CDR3 nucleotide sequence: TGTGCCAGCAGCTTGGGAGGGTCTGGAAACACCATATATTTT. J is TRBJ1-3 and V is TRBV5-4; D gene unclear. This CDR3 has 14 residues. Germline loops: CDR1 SGHNT, CDR2 YYREEE (reference sequence). Trimming shortened V by 0 bases and J by 1 base, and 5 bases separated the two germline ends.

CDR3 region: CASSLNLAGVTEQYF. The CDR3 DNA is TGTGCCAGCAGCTTAAACCTAGCGGGAGTAACCGAGCAGTACTTC. This chain links TRBV11-2 with TRBJ2-7; 10 bases fit TRBD2. The germline V gene encodes CDR1 SGHAT and CDR2 FQNNGV. The CDR3 contains 15 residues. V shed 2 bases, J shed 6 bases, and the junction held 7 bases outside the gene matches.

The chain employs TRBV18 and TRBJ2-1; a weak D match, TRBD2 (6 bases). The CDR3 extends over 15 amino acids. V was pared by 2 bases and J by 2 bases, with 10 bases between. CDR1 is KGHSH and CDR2 is LQKENI in the germline V gene. The CDR3 reads CASSPGGATYNEQFF. DNA for the CDR3: TGTGCCAGCTCACCAGGCGGGGCCACCTACAATGAGCAGTTCTTC.